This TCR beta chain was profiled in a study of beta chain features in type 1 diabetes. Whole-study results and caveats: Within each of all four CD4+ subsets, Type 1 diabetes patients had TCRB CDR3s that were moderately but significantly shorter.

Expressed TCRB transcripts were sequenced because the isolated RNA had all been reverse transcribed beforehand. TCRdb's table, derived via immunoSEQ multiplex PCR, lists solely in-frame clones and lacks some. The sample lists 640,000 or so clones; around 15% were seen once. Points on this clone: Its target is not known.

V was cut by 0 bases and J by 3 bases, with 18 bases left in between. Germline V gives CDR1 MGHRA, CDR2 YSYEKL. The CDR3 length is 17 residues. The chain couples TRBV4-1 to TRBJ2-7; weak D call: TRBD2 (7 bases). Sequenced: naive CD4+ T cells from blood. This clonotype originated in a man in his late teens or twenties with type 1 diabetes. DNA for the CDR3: TGCGCCAGCAGCCAAGAGCCCCTCGACGGGGGGCTCTACGAGCAGTACTTC. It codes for CASSQEPLDGGLYEQYF.